Below, 32 T cell receptor beta chains from the same sample are listed, as sequenced in a study of cytomegalovirus exposure and HLA in healthy donors. In the PCR, 60 Vbeta and 13 Jbeta primers were used. Clones were read by immunoSEQ multiplex PCR, and TCRdb kept only the in-frame ones, dropping some. The repertoire holds roughly 110,000 clones, with about 74% as singletons. The sequenced sample consisted of PBMCs. Receptors originate from a middle-aged woman in good health and CMV-seropositive.

This clone appeared once. The rearrangement uses TRBV11-2 and TRBJ2-7; TRBD2 matches at 7 bases. Germline V lookup: CDR1 SGHAT, CDR2 FQNNGV. Trimming removed 3 bases from V and 2 bases from J; junction bases left unmatched: 4. The CDR3 is 14 residues long. The CDR3 region has the DNA TGTGCCAGCAGCTTTACCGGGAGGACCTACGAGCAGTACTTC. It encodes CASSFTGRTYEQYF.

The chain links TRBV6-5 to TRBJ1-3; TRBD1 might be the D (6 bases). V lost 2 bases and J 4 bases, leaving 9 bases between the germline ends. There are 14 residues in the CDR3. CDR1 and CDR2 (germline): MNHEY, SVGAGI. DNA of the CDR3: TGTGCCAGCAGTTACCTCGGACAGGGAAACACCATATATTTT. Its protein product is CASSYLGQGNTIYF.

CDR3 DNA sequence: TGTGCCAGCAGCTCGTCCCGGGACAGGAGAGGAGGCTACACCTTC. Protein sequence: CASSSSRDRRGGYTF. This chain connects TRBV7-8 to TRBJ1-2; 8 bases are a match to TRBD1. This CDR3 has 15 residues. Germline V gives CDR1 SGHVS, CDR2 FQNEAQ. Trimming took 4 bases from V and 8 from J; bases not matched to a gene: 12.

The V call is TRBV4-1, the J call TRBJ2-7, with TRBD1 matching over 9 bases. The junction had 6 bases not matched to a gene; V was cut back by 4 bases and J by 2 bases. Germline CDR1 is MGHRA and CDR2 is YSYEKL. CDR3 length: 15 amino acids. CDR3 in DNA: TGCGCCAGCAGCCTGGGACAGGGAATCCCCTACGAGCAGTACTTC. This translates into CASSLGQGIPYEQYF.

This chain connects TRBV5-1 to TRBJ1-2; D remains ambiguous. The CDR3 has 15 residues. Germline CDR1 SGHRS, CDR2 YFSETQ. V was cut by 0 bases and J by 1 base, with 10 bases left in between. The DNA of the CDR3 is TGCGCCAGCAGCTTGGGAACGAACATTAACTATGGCTACACCTTC. Amino acids: CASSLGTNINYGYTF.

In regard to this clone: Other DNA sequences in this sample translate to the same CDR3. This chain connects TRBV7-3 to TRBJ1-1; 7 bases align to TRBD1. Germline loops: CDR1 SGHTA, CDR2 FQGTGA. V trimming: 0 bases; J trimming: 1 base; junction bases outside the gene matches: 2. This CDR3 spans 15 amino acids. This chain's CDR3 is CASSLTRDRNTEAFF. For the CDR3, the DNA is TGTGCCAGCAGCTTAACAAGGGACAGGAACACTGAAGCTTTCTTT.

In this sample, this clone turned up a few times. This sample also contains other DNA sequences that code for the same CDR3. The chain combines TRBV25-1 with TRBJ2-7; no clear D. Trimming left V 2 bases short and J 0 bases short, with 5 bases between. CDR1 is MGHDK and CDR2 is SYGVNS in the germline V gene. CDR3 length: 13 amino acids. In DNA, the CDR3 is TGTGCCAGCAGTGAAGGCAGCTCCTACGAGCAGTACTTC. Its protein product is CASSEGSSYEQYF.

This clone was seen just once. V usage is TRBV7-8 and J usage is TRBJ1-2, with D unclear. V lost 5 bases and J lost 2, with 12 bases in between. Germline V CDR1 and CDR2: SGHVS, FQNEAQ. This CDR3 region has 14 residues. CDR3 loop: CASSRTTGNYGYTF. For the CDR3, the DNA is TGTGCCAGCAGCCGAACGACGGGGAACTATGGCTACACCTTC. Based on the CDR3 plus reference TRBV7-8 and TRBJ1-2, the full variable domain is GAGVSQSPRYKVAKRGQDVALRCDPISGHVSLFWYQQALGQGPEFLTYFQNEAQLDKSGLPSDRFFAERPEGSVSTLKIQRTQQEDSAVYLCASSRTTGNYGYTFGSGTRLTVV.

This chain connects TRBV10-3 to TRBJ2-7; weak D call: TRBD2 (5 bases). With 6 bases removed from V and 6 bases from J, the gap between germline ends came to 12 bases. The CDR3 has 12 amino acids. Germline V gene lookup returns CDR1 ENHRY and CDR2 SYGVKD. CDR3 nucleotides: TGTGCCATCAGGGGTACTAGTCCCGAGCAGTACTTC. This codes for CAIRGTSPEQYF.

The chain couples TRBV4-3 to TRBJ1-4; a weak D match, TRBD1 (5 bases). Germline V CDR1 and CDR2: LGHNA, YSLEER. CDR3 length: 15 amino acids. V was trimmed by 0 bases and J by 8 bases, leaving 13 bases between them. The CDR3 coding sequence is TGCGCCAGCAGCCAAGATGGGGCAGGGTGGGAAAAACTGTTTTTT. Residues: CASSQDGAGWEKLFF.

CDR3 protein: CASSGRTGDGTQYF. Here the CDR3 DNA reads TGTGCCAGCAGCGGGAGGACTGGTGACGGTACGCAGTATTTT. The chain has TRBV5-4 and TRBJ2-3; weak D call: TRBD2 (6 bases). V was shortened by 4 bases and J by 8 bases, with 17 bases between the two germline ends. Germline CDR1 and CDR2: SGHNT and YYREEE (reference sequence). The CDR3 is 14 residues long.

V and J are TRBV15 and TRBJ1-6; perhaps TRBD1 as D (5 bases). V lost 0 bases, J lost 10 bases, and 13 bases lay in between. The CDR3 covers 15 residues. In germline, CDR1 is LNHNV, CDR2 YYDKDF (reference sequence). This CDR3 reads CATSRDPDRRSPLHF. In DNA form, the CDR3 reads TGTGCCACCAGCAGAGATCCAGACAGACGATCACCCCTCCACTTT.

J is TRBJ1-2 and V is TRBV29-1, with TRBD1 identical over 11 bases. The germline V gene encodes CDR1 SQVTM and CDR2 ANQGSEA. There are 15 residues in the CDR3. With 1 base clipped from V and 4 bases from J, the junction kept 5 bases outside the gene matches. CDR3 sequence: CSVEGRTGGSYGYTF. DNA of the CDR3: TGCAGCGTTGAAGGCCGGACAGGGGGCAGCTATGGCTACACCTTC.

The rearrangement links TRBV6-1 to TRBJ2-7, with 10 positions matching TRBD1. V was clipped by 7 bases and J by 5 bases; unmatched bases: 11. The CDR3 runs to 15 residues. Germline CDR1 MNHNS, CDR2 SASEGT. CDR3 protein: CASIVPGTGDHEQYF. CDR3 in DNA: TGTGCCAGCATCGTTCCCGGGACAGGGGATCACGAGCAGTACTTC.

V is TRBV5-4 and J is TRBJ2-5, with 7 bases fitting TRBD1. Trimming removed 4 bases from V and 5 bases from J; junction bases left unmatched: 8. This CDR3 spans 14 amino acids. In germline, CDR1 is SGHNT, CDR2 YYREEE (reference sequence). For the CDR3, the DNA is TGTGCCAGCAGCCCCTACGGGACAGCCGAGACCCAGTACTTC. It encodes CASSPYGTAETQYF.

The chain employs TRBV12-5 and TRBJ1-1, with a tentative D call TRBD1 (5 bases). This CDR3 has 12 residues. V lost 0 bases to trimming and J lost 11 bases, with 10 bases between them. CDR1 is LGHNT, CDR2 FRNRAP, per germline. The CDR3 here is CASGLVGGEAFF. As DNA, the CDR3 is TGTGCTAGTGGTTTGGTGGGAGGGGAGGCTTTCTTT.

The chain uses TRBV27 and TRBJ1-1, with D uncertain. CDR3 length: 15 residues. Germline CDR1 and CDR2: MNHEY and SMNVEV (reference sequence). The V end lost 5 bases, the J end lost 1 base, and 14 bases lay between the germline ends. DNA of the CDR3: TGTGCCAGCAGTCCCATCAGATTAACGAACACTGAAGCTTTCTTT. This gives the protein CASSPIRLTNTEAFF.

The rearrangement joins TRBV10-3 to TRBJ1-4, with D unresolved. Per germline, CDR1 ENHRY and CDR2 SYGVKD. This CDR3 is built from 15 residues. V lost 0 bases and J lost 1, with 6 bases in between. The CDR3 region has the DNA TGTGCCATCAGTGAGTCGTCAGGAACTAATGAAAAACTGTTTTTT. Amino acids: CAISESSGTNEKLFF.

The rearrangement joins TRBV5-4 to TRBJ1-4; D is possibly TRBD1 (6 bases). The germline gives CDR1 SGHNT, CDR2 YYREEE (reference sequence). The CDR3 has 15 amino acids. V was pared by 4 bases and J by 6 bases, with 16 bases between. The CDR3 DNA reads as TGTGCCAGCAGCGCATCACAGGGTGCCGATGAAAAACTGTTTTTT. It specifies CASSASQGADEKLFF.

For the CDR3, the DNA is TGTGCCAGCAGTGAGGGGGCCGGCTCCACCGGGGAGCTGTTTTTT. It yields the protein CASSEGAGSTGELFF. The chain recombines TRBV25-1 with TRBJ2-2, with D possibly TRBD1 on 6 matching bases. V was cut by 3 bases and J by 4 bases, with 12 bases left in between. Germline V gene lookup returns CDR1 MGHDK and CDR2 SYGVNS. CDR3 length equals 15 residues.

This chain links TRBV6-5 with TRBJ2-7; D may be TRBD2 (6 bases). This CDR3 has 15 amino acids. Germline V gene sequence: CDR1 MNHEY, CDR2 SVGAGI. Deletions cut 0 bases from V and 2 bases from J, with 11 bases between. The DNA of the CDR3 is TGTGCCAGCAGTTACTCTGGCGGGGCCACCTACGAGCAGTACTTC. The encoded protein is CASSYSGGATYEQYF.

The chain has TRBV5-4 and TRBJ2-1, with D unclear. In germline, CDR1 is SGHNT, CDR2 YYREEE (reference sequence). This CDR3 spans 12 amino acids. Trimming stripped 4 bases from V and 10 bases from J, with 12 bases between. The CDR3 is CASSEERWEQFF. The CDR3, as DNA: TGTGCCAGCAGCGAGGAAAGATGGGAGCAGTTCTTC.

The chain carries TRBV19 and TRBJ1-1; no firm D call. Germline CDR1 LNHDA, CDR2 SQIVND (reference sequence). The ends were cut back, 2 bases at V and 5 bases at J, with 15 bases in the middle. This CDR3 region has 15 residues. Here the CDR3 DNA reads TGTGCCAGTAGTATATCCCGGGCAGGAGGAACTGAAGCTTTCTTT. It yields the protein CASSISRAGGTEAFF.

V gene TRBV6-6 combines with J gene TRBJ1-1; 7 bases agree with TRBD1. V gave up 5 bases and J gave up 6 bases; unmatched junction bases: 12. This CDR3 has 15 amino acids. The germline CDR1 and CDR2 sequences are MNHNY and SVGAGI (reference sequence). As DNA, the CDR3 is TGTGCCAGCAGTCCCTGGACAGGAACAGCGGCTGAAGCTTTCTTT. Encoded protein: CASSPWTGTAAEAFF.

The chain links TRBV28 to TRBJ1-6; tentatively, D is TRBD1 (6 bases). Between the trimmed V and J ends, which lost 6 bases and 1 base, there was a span of 10 bases. The length of the CDR3 is 15 residues. The germline V gene has CDR1 MDHEN and CDR2 SYDVKM. The CDR3, as DNA: TGTGCCAGCAGGCGTCAGGGGTCCTATAATTCACCCCTCCACTTT. This encodes CASRRQGSYNSPLHF.

The J gene is TRBJ1-2, the V gene TRBV27; possibly TRBD1 for D (6 bases). There are 15 residues in the CDR3. The germline V gene has CDR1 MNHEY and CDR2 SMNVEV (reference sequence). V gave up 5 bases and J gave up 7 bases, with 20 bases separating them. As DNA, the CDR3 is TGTGCCAGCAGTCTAGTCCCCCGAGGACAGCTTGGCTACACCTTC. Translated, it gives CASSLVPRGQLGYTF.

This chain connects TRBV19 to TRBJ1-5; 9 bases match TRBD1. CDR3 size: 15 residues. Germline CDR1 LNHDA, CDR2 SQIVND (reference sequence). After removal of 9 bases from V and 3 bases from J, the junction contained 9 bases not matched to a gene. The CDR3 protein is CASATQGAVNQPQHF. Here the CDR3 DNA reads TGTGCCAGCGCCACACAGGGGGCGGTCAATCAGCCCCAGCATTTT.

V gene TRBV12-2 combines with J gene TRBJ1-4; the table names TRBD1, a call not compared with the DNA. TRBV12-2 is described as a pseudogene. The CDR3 runs 17 residues. This CDR3 reads CASRSRDRGPANEKLFF. The CDR3 DNA follows: TGTGCAAGTCGCTCAAGGGACAGGGGGCCGGCTAATGAAAAACTGTTTTTT.

The rearrangement links TRBV5-1 to TRBJ1-1; unclear D gene. The ends were cut back, 7 bases at V and 2 bases at J, with 15 bases in the middle. The V gene's germline CDR1 is SGHRS and CDR2 YFSETQ. The CDR3 has 14 residues. The CDR3 coding sequence is TGCGCCAGCCGAATATCCGGGTCCAACACTGAAGCTTTCTTT. This codes for CASRISGSNTEAFF.

With regard to this clone: Relative to the germline gene, one junction end is altered; a read error may explain this. V is TRBV7-7 and J is TRBJ2-3; the match to TRBD2 covers 10 bases. Germline V gene data show CDR1 as SSHAT and CDR2 as FNYEAQ (reference sequence). There are 16 residues in the CDR3. The CDR3 protein is CASSLAASGGTDTQYF. As DNA, the CDR3 is TGTGCTAGCAGCTTAGCGGCTAGCGGGGGTACAGATACGCAGTATTTT.

This clone turned up a few times. The V gene is TRBV2, the J gene TRBJ1-2; 7 bases match TRBD1. Trimming took 4 bases from V and 4 from J; bases not matched to a gene: 12. This CDR3 has 16 amino acids. Germline CDR1 is SNHLY and CDR2 is FYNNEI. CDR3 nucleotide sequence: TGTGCCAGCAGTGTGGGGACACAGGGGTTTGGCTATGGCTACACCTTC. As protein: CASSVGTQGFGYGYTF.

The table lists this clone with a few counts. CDR3 DNA: TGCGCCAGCAGCCAAGGGGCAGCTAACTATGGCTACACCTTC. Its translation: CASSQGAANYGYTF. The chain recombines TRBV4-1 with TRBJ1-2; D gene unclear. V was clipped by 1 base and J by 0 bases, with 6 bases between them. This CDR3 is 14 amino acids long. CDR1 MGHRA and CDR2 YSYEKL come from the germline V gene.